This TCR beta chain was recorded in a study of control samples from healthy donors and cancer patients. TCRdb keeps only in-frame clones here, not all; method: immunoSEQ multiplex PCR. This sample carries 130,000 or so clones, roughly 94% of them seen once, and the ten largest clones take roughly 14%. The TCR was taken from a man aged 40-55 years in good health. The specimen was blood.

Here the CDR3 reads CASSSGAPTESNSPLHF. Written as DNA, the CDR3 is TGTGCCAGCAGCTCCGGTGCCCCAACCGAGTCTAATTCACCCCTCCACTTT. The chain uses TRBV7-8 and TRBJ1-6; D unclear. Trimming took off 4 bases at V and 6 bases at J, with 19 bases between the two ends. Germline V CDR1 and CDR2: SGHVS, FQNEAQ. The CDR3 covers 17 residues.